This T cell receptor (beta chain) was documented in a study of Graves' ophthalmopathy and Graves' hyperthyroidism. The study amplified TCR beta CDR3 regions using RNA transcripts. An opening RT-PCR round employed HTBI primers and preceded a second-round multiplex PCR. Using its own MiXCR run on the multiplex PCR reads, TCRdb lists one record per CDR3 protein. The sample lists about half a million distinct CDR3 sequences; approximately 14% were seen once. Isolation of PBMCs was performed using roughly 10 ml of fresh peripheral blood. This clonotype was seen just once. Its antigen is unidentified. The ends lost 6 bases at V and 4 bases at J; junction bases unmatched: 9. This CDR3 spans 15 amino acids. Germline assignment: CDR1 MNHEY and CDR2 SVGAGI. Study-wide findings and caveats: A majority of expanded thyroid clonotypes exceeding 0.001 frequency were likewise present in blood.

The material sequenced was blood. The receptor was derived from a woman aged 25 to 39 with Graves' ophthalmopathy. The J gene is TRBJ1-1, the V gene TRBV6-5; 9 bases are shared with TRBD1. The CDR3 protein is CASRYTGTGSTEAFF. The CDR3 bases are TGTGCCAGCAGATACACCGGGACAGGGAGCACTGAAGCTTTCTTT.